This TCR beta chain derives from a study of cytomegalovirus exposure and HLA in healthy donors. Whole-study context: Assignment to the Caucasian-associated ancestry cluster applied to approximately 79% of the approximately 400 genotyped donors. Findings of the study overall: The authors later found TCR association rates varying by HLA locus, with DRB1 most and HLA-C fewest.

This clone was picked up a small number of times. What it recognizes is unknown. Researchers ran the PCR with 60 Vbeta and 13 Jbeta primers. Sequencing was performed with immunoSEQ multiplex PCR; in TCRdb, only in-frame clones are kept and a portion is missing. Found here are more than 150,000 clones, 82% of them singletons; the top ten hold 5% to 7.5%. Deletions cut 5 bases from V and 4 bases from J, with 10 bases between. From germline, CDR1 is SEHNR and CDR2 FQNEAQ (reference sequence). CDR3 length: 13 amino acids. The genes are TRBV7-9 and TRBJ2-3; D is perhaps TRBD1 (5 bases). The receptor's source is a woman aged 50 to 60 in good health and CMV-seropositive. The sample taken for sequencing was PBMCs. The CDR3 bases are TGTGCCAGCAGCCTCAGGGATCCAGATACGCAGTATTTT. Its translation is CASSLRDPDTQYF.